The 18 T cell receptor beta chains listed next were all sequenced from one sample in a study of shared clonotypes between healthy human individuals. Profiling relied on immunoSEQ multiplex PCR, and the TCRdb table lists in-frame clones only, not all of them. In the table there are roughly 510,000 clones, roughly 85% of which are singletons. Sequenced material: PBMCs. These receptors were taken from a woman between 40 and 55 years old in good health. Some clones in this sample may be carry-over from other donors' samples.

This clone appeared a few times. V and J are TRBV4-2 and TRBJ1-4, with a weak D call TRBD1 (6 bases). Looked up from germline, CDR1 is LGHNA and CDR2 is YNFKEQ. The CDR3 runs 16 residues. Between the trimmed V and J ends, which lost 2 bases and 3 bases, there was a span of 13 bases. The CDR3 spells CASSQFRAGANEKLFF. The DNA for the CDR3 is TGTGCCAGCAGCCAATTTAGGGCAGGGGCTAATGAAAAACTGTTTTTT.

This clone was detected once. The genes are TRBV25-1 and TRBJ2-3; a possible D gene is TRBD2 (7 bases). Germline V CDR1 and CDR2: MGHDK, SYGVNS. V lost 2 bases and J lost 4, with 13 bases in between. There are 15 residues in the CDR3. Here the CDR3 DNA reads TGTGCCAGCAGTGAAGGGGGGGCCCCCGCAGATACGCAGTATTTT. Protein sequence: CASSEGGAPADTQYF.

The chain links TRBV5-1 to TRBJ2-5; 8 bases line up with TRBD2. Looked up from germline, CDR1 is SGHRS and CDR2 is YFSETQ. The trim removed 0 bases at V and 5 bases at J, leaving 6 bases unmatched. The CDR3 totals 15 residues. CDR3 sequence reads: CASSLVSSGQETQYF. In DNA, the CDR3 is TGCGCCAGCAGCTTGGTGTCTAGCGGGCAGGAGACCCAGTACTTC.

The gene calls are TRBV7-9 and TRBJ2-3; the match to TRBD2 covers 7 bases. The germline CDR1 and CDR2 sequences are SEHNR and FQNEAQ (reference sequence). Germline trimming cut 2 bases from V and 4 bases from J; bases unmatched to any gene: 6. CDR3 length: 15 residues. The CDR3 loop reads CASSLWRERADTQYF. CDR3 nucleotide sequence: TGTGCCAGCAGCTTATGGCGGGAGAGGGCAGATACGCAGTATTTT.

This clone was observed a few times. The genes are TRBV28 and TRBJ1-2; D call uncertain. Germline lookup yields CDR1 MDHEN and CDR2 SYDVKM. With 11 bases removed from V and 2 bases from J, the gap between germline ends came to 6 bases. The CDR3 extends over 10 amino acids. The CDR3 sequence is CACGNYGYTF. CDR3 coding DNA: TGTGCCTGTGGGAACTATGGCTACACCTTC.

The chain couples TRBV30 to TRBJ1-3; 8 bases map to TRBD1. The CDR3 extends over 15 amino acids. Germline lookup yields CDR1 GTSNPN and CDR2 SVGIG (reference sequence). The J segment lost 1 base and the V segment lost 2 bases, leaving 4 bases of the junction unmatched. The CDR3 nucleotides read TGTGCCTGGAGTCAGGGGGCCATTTCTGGAAACACCATATATTTT. It encodes CAWSQGAISGNTIYF. Together with reference TRBV30 and TRBJ1-3, the CDR3 gives the full variable domain: SQTIHQWPATLVQPVGSPLSLECTVEGTSNPNLYWYRQAAGRGLQLLFYSVGIGQISSEVPQNLSASRPQDRQFILSSKKLLLSDSGFYLCAWSQGAISGNTIYFGEGSWLTVV.

This clone was detected a few times. The chain has TRBV7-2 and TRBJ2-3; no definite D call. The CDR3 totals 14 residues. Trimming cost V 4 bases and J 6 bases, with 14 bases left between them. The germline CDR1 and CDR2 sequences are SGHTA and FQGNSA. CDR3 sequence (DNA): TGTGCCAGCAGCTCGGACCCCCAGGCGGATACGCAGTATTTT. It yields the protein CASSSDPQADTQYF.

The chain carries TRBV5-1 and TRBJ2-2; D remains unclear. Trimming removed 4 bases at V and 5 bases at J, with 6 bases between. The germline V gene has CDR1 SGHRS and CDR2 YFSETQ. This CDR3 spans 12 amino acids. The chain's CDR3 is CASSMNTGELFF. CDR3 in DNA: TGCGCCAGCAGCATGAATACCGGGGAGCTGTTTTTT.

The chain is built from TRBV4-3 and TRBJ1-2, with D uncertain. CDR1 is LGHNA, CDR2 YSLEER, per germline. The V gene lost 5 bases and the J gene lost 2 bases, with 12 bases spanning the gap. The CDR3 is 14 amino acids. CDR3 in DNA: TGCGCCAGCAGCTTAGGGAGGGTGAACTATGGCTACACCTTC. Translating gives CASSLGRVNYGYTF.

This clone was recorded at least ten times. This chain links TRBV11-1 with TRBJ1-4, with TRBD1 as a possible D gene (6 bases). The CDR3 totals 14 residues. V lost 7 bases and J lost 5, with 14 bases in between. Germline V gives CDR1 SGHAT, CDR2 FQDESV (reference sequence). The CDR3 nucleotides are TGTGCCAGCACCAAGGACAGAACGAATGAAAAACTGTTTTTT. Translated: CASTKDRTNEKLFF.

The rearrangement uses TRBV27 and TRBJ1-1; 8 positions agree with TRBD1. CDR1 is MNHEY and CDR2 is SMNVEV in the germline V gene (reference sequence). The CDR3 covers 14 residues. J was trimmed by 3 bases and V by 8 bases; bases with no gene match: 8. The DNA for the CDR3 is TGTGCCAGCCAAGACAGGGGAGAGTACACTGAAGCTTTCTTT. This codes for CASQDRGEYTEAFF.

The chain has TRBV6-1 and TRBJ1-5; a possible D gene is TRBD1 (6 bases). The CDR3 is 16 residues long. Trimming removed 2 bases at V and 4 bases at J, with 15 bases between. The V gene's germline CDR1 is MNHNS and CDR2 SASEGT. CDR3 protein: CASSEWWQGKNQPQHF. The CDR3 DNA follows: TGTGCCAGCAGTGAATGGTGGCAGGGGAAAAATCAGCCCCAGCATTTT.

Only one count was recorded for this clone. The V gene is TRBV5-6, the J gene TRBJ2-1; 8 bases are shared with TRBD2. Germline V gene data show CDR1 as SGHDT and CDR2 as YYEEEE. This CDR3 has 14 residues. The J segment lost 9 bases and the V segment lost 2 bases, leaving 7 bases of the junction unmatched. The CDR3 here is CASSFDSGSIEQFF. The CDR3, as DNA: TGTGCCAGCAGCTTCGACAGCGGGAGTATTGAGCAGTTCTTC.

The chain recombines TRBV4-3 with TRBJ2-2; D is possibly TRBD2 (6 bases). The CDR3 is made up of 21 amino acids. Trimming removed 3 bases from V and 5 bases from J, with 31 bases in between. From germline, CDR1 is LGHNA and CDR2 YSLEER. The CDR3: CASSQGPVGLARFRRTGELFF. As DNA, the CDR3 is TGCGCCAGCAGCCAGGGGCCCGTAGGTCTAGCGAGGTTTCGGAGAACCGGGGAGCTGTTTTTT.

Concerning this clone: Other DNA sequences in this specimen translate into the identical CDR3. The V call is TRBV7-2, the J call TRBJ2-7; D might be TRBD2 (5 bases). The CDR3 length is 11 residues. Per the germline V gene, CDR1 is SGHTA and CDR2 is FQGNSA. Trimming pared 5 bases from V and 4 bases from J, leaving 6 bases between. CDR3 nucleotides: TGTGCCAGCAGCCCGGGATACGAGCAGTACTTC. This sequence encodes CASSPGYEQYF.

The chain recombines TRBV21-1 with TRBJ2-1; TRBD2 is the table's D call and was not checked against the DNA. TRBV21-1 is a pseudogene segment. This CDR3 has 19 amino acids. The CDR3 reads CASSKTPSGGGSSYNEQFF. CDR3 sequence (DNA): TGTGCCAGCAGCAAAACCCCTAGCGGAGGAGGAAGCTCCTACAATGAGCAGTTCTTC.

The chain couples TRBV6-4 to TRBJ2-1; 14 bases match TRBD2. Trimming at V came to 6 bases and at J to 6 bases, leaving 1 base not matched to a gene. In germline, CDR1 is MRHNA, CDR2 SNTAGT. There are 14 residues in the CDR3. The DNA of the CDR3 is TGTGCCAGCAGGGGACTAGCGGGGGTCAATGAGCAGTTCTTC. Translation: CASRGLAGVNEQFF.

The CDR3 loop is CARSPGGPYNEQFF. The CDR3 nucleotides are TGTGCCAGAAGCCCTGGGGGCCCGTACAATGAGCAGTTCTTC. The rearrangement joins TRBV5-3 to TRBJ2-1; D may be TRBD1 (6 bases). TRBV5-3 carries the ORF label, with uncertain function. The V end was cut by 4 bases, the J end by 4 bases, with 12 bases between. This CDR3 region has 14 residues.